Shown below are 8 T cell receptor beta chains from a single sample sequenced in a study of blood T cell repertoires in COVID-19 (TCRdb year 2020). Library preparation employed the immunoSEQ multiplex PCR assay. TCRdb limited this immuneACCESS table to in-frame rearrangements with V and J called. A share of clones is missing; checked studies link under half to unresolved V genes, and the rest is unexplained. Here the sample has some 80,000 clones; approximately 86% occur a single time. The ten largest clones capture 18% of the sample. The sample was peripheral blood. These receptors were taken from a human donor in a cohort sampled during active COVID-19.

The chain carries TRBV7-2 and TRBJ2-1; 7 nucleotides agree with TRBD1. Germline CDR1 SGHTA, CDR2 FQGNSA. This CDR3 region has 15 residues. J was trimmed by 3 bases and V by 6 bases; bases with no gene match: 8. For the CDR3, the DNA is TGTGCCAGCAGACTTACCGGGACAGACTACAATGAGCAGTTCTTC. Translated: CASRLTGTDYNEQFF.

The rearrangement links TRBV7-3 to TRBJ2-7; TRBD1 matches at 8 bases. Germline values: CDR1 SGHTA, CDR2 FQGTGA. CDR3 length equals 13 residues. V shed 3 bases, J shed 6 bases, and the junction held 4 bases outside the gene matches. CDR3 loop: CASSFGQGSEQYF. The CDR3 DNA follows: TGTGCCAGCAGCTTTGGACAGGGTTCCGAGCAGTACTTC.

Only one count was recorded for this clone. The chain joins TRBV19 to TRBJ2-3; D is perhaps TRBD2 (5 bases). The germline V gene encodes CDR1 LNHDA and CDR2 SQIVND (reference sequence). The CDR3 is made up of 13 amino acids. Trimming removed 10 bases from V and 2 bases from J, with 13 bases in between. CDR3 coding DNA: TGTGCCACAGAGCGGCGATCCACAGATACGCAGTATTTT. This encodes CATERRSTDTQYF.

The V and J genes are TRBV7-9 and TRBJ2-1, with TRBD2 matching 10 bases. Trimming at V came to 3 bases and at J to 7 bases, leaving 9 bases not matched to a gene. This CDR3 contains 16 residues. Germline V gene data show CDR1 as SEHNR and CDR2 as FQNEAQ (reference sequence). In DNA form, the CDR3 reads TGTGCCAGCAGCTTGGAAGGACTAGCGGCCCTGAATGAGCAGTTCTTC. Translation gives CASSLEGLAALNEQFF.

The V gene is TRBV6-6, the J gene TRBJ1-5, with 9 bases lining up with TRBD1. Germline V gene sequence: CDR1 MNHNY, CDR2 SVGAGI (reference sequence). The CDR3 is made up of 14 amino acids. V was pared by 6 bases and J by 4 bases, with 4 bases of the junction left unmatched. CDR3 in amino acids: CASSPQGANQPQHF. The CDR3 bases are TGTGCCAGCAGCCCACAGGGGGCGAATCAGCCCCAGCATTTT.

The chain links TRBV28 to TRBJ2-7; D remains unclear. The germline V gene encodes CDR1 MDHEN and CDR2 SYDVKM. The length of the CDR3 is 12 residues. The V gene lost 6 bases and the J gene lost 4 bases, with 10 bases spanning the gap. The CDR3 is CASSLLGYEQYF. DNA of the CDR3: TGTGCCAGCAGCCTTCTAGGTTACGAGCAGTACTTC.

The chain links TRBV5-5 to TRBJ2-3, with 11 bases lining up with TRBD2. Germline assignment: CDR1 SGHKS and CDR2 YYEKEE (reference sequence). Losses at the gene ends were 5 bases for V and 3 bases for J; bases not matched to a gene: 8. The CDR3 totals 16 residues. CDR3 loop: CASSSGLAGATDTQYF. CDR3 nucleotide sequence: TGTGCCAGCAGTTCCGGACTAGCGGGCGCGACAGATACGCAGTATTTT. The full variable domain, completed using reference TRBV5-5 and TRBJ2-3, is DAGVTQSPTHLIKTRGQQVTLRCSPISGHKSVSWYQQVLGQGPQFIFQYYEKEERGRGNFPDRFSARQFPNYSSELNVNALLLGDSALYLCASSSGLAGATDTQYFGPGTRLTVL.

This sequence joins TRBV28 and TRBJ2-1, with no clear D. The length of the CDR3 is 11 residues. V lost 1 base, J lost 7 bases, and 2 bases lay in between. CDR1 and CDR2 from the germline V gene are MDHEN and SYDVKM. The CDR3 spells CASSLSNEQFF. The CDR3 nucleotides read TGTGCCAGCAGTTTATCTAATGAGCAGTTCTTC. Complete variable domain (other parts from reference TRBV28 and TRBJ2-1): DVKVTQSSRYLVKRTGEKVFLECVQDMDHENMFWYRQDPGLGLRLIYFSYDVKMKEKGDIPEGYSVSREKKERFSLILESASTNQTSMYLCASSLSNEQFFGPGTRLTVL.